The 4 T cell receptor beta chains below all came from one sample that was sequenced in a study of CD8 T cells in ankylosing spondylitis. General study points: Blood from ankylosing spondylitis patients appeared to carry a characteristic roughly 8-variant TCR beta motif.

TCRdb re-analysed the 5' RACE reads in MiXCR, keeping a single row per CDR3 protein. Of about 440,000 distinct CDR3 sequences listed, approximately 17% are singletons. For these receptors, no antigen is known. The sequenced sample was blood, either unsorted or a sorted T cell fraction (not recorded which). The source of these receptors is a male donor with ankylosing spondylitis.

The DNA of the CDR3 is TGCAGCGTCACCAGGGTGGGCACTGAAGCTTTCTTT. Its translation: CSVTRVGTEAFF. V and J are TRBV29-1 and TRBJ1-1; a weak D match, TRBD1 (5 bases). V was cut by 6 bases and J by 4 bases, with 12 bases left in between. Germline lookup yields CDR1 SQVTM and CDR2 ANQGSEA. This CDR3 comprises 12 residues.

In its sample, this clonotype was seen many times. The CDR3 sequence: CASARKRGYQETQYF. Written as DNA, the CDR3 is TGTGCCAGCGCGAGGAAGCGGGGGTACCAAGAGACCCAGTACTTC. The chain links TRBV3-1 to TRBJ2-5, with 8 bases matching TRBD2. CDR3 length equals 15 residues. Germline CDR1 reads LGHDT; CDR2 reads YNNKEL (reference sequence). V lost 8 bases to trimming and J lost 0 bases; unmatched junction nucleotides: 8.

This clonotype has ten or more counts. The rearrangement uses TRBV20-1 and TRBJ2-7; D gene unclear. The V end lost 4 bases, the J end lost 3 bases, and 13 bases lay between the germline ends. CDR3 length equals 13 residues. CDR1 is DFQATT and CDR2 is SNEGSKA in the germline V gene (reference sequence). The CDR3 loop is CSATSGLLYEQYF. CDR3 DNA: TGCAGTGCTACTTCCGGGCTACTCTACGAGCAGTACTTC.

This clonotype has only a few counts. The chain combines TRBV3-1 with TRBJ2-4; 8 bases map to TRBD2. The CDR3 is made up of 16 amino acids. Germline V gene lookup returns CDR1 LGHDT and CDR2 YNNKEL (reference sequence). V was clipped by 1 base and J by 4 bases; unmatched bases: 6. In nucleotides, the CDR3 is TGTGCCAGCAGCCAAGTTCTAGCGGGCGGAAAAAACATTCAGTACTTC. Translated, it gives CASSQVLAGGKNIQYF.